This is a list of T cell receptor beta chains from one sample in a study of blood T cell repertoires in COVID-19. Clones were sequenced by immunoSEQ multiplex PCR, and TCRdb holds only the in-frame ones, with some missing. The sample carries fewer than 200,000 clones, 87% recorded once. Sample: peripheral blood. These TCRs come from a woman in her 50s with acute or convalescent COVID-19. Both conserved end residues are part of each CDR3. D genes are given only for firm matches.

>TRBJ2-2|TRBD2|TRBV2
TGTGCCAGCAGTGTGGGGGAGGGCGGGGAGCTGTTTTTT
CASSVGEGGELFF
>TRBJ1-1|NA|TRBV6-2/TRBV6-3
TGTGCCAGCAGTGATCTAGGGGGGGCTGAAGCTTTCTTT
CASSDLGGAEAFF
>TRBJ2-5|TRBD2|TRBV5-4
TGTGCCAGCAGCTTGGGGAACAGCGGGGGGCAAGAGACCCAGTACTTC
CASSLGNSGGQETQYF
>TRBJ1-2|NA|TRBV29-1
TGCAGCGTCCCACTGGTAGAGGGAACCGGACTTAACTATGGCTACACCTTC
CSVPLVEGTGLNYGYTF
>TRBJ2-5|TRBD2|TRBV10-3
TGTGCCATCAGCATTAGCGGGGCCGAAGAGACCCAGTACTTC
CAISISGAEETQYF
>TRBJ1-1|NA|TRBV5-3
TGTGCCAGAAGGCGAAAGGGGGATCTGAACACTGAAGCTTTCTTT
CARRRKGDLNTEAFF
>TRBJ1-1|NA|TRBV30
TGTGCCTGGAGTGTACGTGTCCCCGGAGGGAACACTGAAGCTTTCTTT
CAWSVRVPGGNTEAFF
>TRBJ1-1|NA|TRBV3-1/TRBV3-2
TGTGCCAGCAGCCCCACTCGGGTAAGGGGCATGAACACTGAAGCTTTCTTT
CASSPTRVRGMNTEAFF
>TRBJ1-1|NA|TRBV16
TGTGCCAGCAGCCAAACCACCGGGGGGGACGCTGAAGCTTTCTTT
CASSQTTGGDAEAFF
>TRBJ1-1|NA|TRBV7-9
TGTGCCAGCAGCTTAGTTTTGGGTGGGGCCGAAGCTTTCTTT
CASSLVLGGAEAFF
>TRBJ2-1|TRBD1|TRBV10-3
TGTGCCATGGGGGACAGGGGGGACAATGAGCAGTTCTTC
CAMGDRGDNEQFF